This TCR beta chain comes out of a study of blood T cell repertoires in COVID-19. Study summary: COVID-19 samples from acute and convalescent phases originated in the United States, Italy and Spain. In each case, the material was cDNA or gDNA derived from T cells, B-cell-depleted T cells, or PBMCs.

Per the original methods: Reference gene primer amplification yielded estimated nucleated cell counts. The data were produced by immunoSEQ multiplex PCR, yet TCRdb's version contains in-frame clones alone and is incomplete. That table gives V, J and clone size, and the DNA gave D and trimming. Of approximately 180,000 clones in the sample, approximately 90% were seen once. The germline gives CDR1 MDHEN, CDR2 SYDVKM. The CDR3 is 15 residues long. Trimming at V came to 8 bases and at J to 4 bases, leaving 14 bases not matched to a gene. This clonotype was obtained from a man aged 40-49 years with active or convalescent COVID-19. Specimen: peripheral blood. The J gene is TRBJ2-7, the V gene TRBV28; 7 positions agree with TRBD1. CDR3 DNA sequence: TGTGCCAGCGGAAACCCGGGACAGATATTTTACGAGCAGTACTTC. It codes for CASGNPGQIFYEQYF.